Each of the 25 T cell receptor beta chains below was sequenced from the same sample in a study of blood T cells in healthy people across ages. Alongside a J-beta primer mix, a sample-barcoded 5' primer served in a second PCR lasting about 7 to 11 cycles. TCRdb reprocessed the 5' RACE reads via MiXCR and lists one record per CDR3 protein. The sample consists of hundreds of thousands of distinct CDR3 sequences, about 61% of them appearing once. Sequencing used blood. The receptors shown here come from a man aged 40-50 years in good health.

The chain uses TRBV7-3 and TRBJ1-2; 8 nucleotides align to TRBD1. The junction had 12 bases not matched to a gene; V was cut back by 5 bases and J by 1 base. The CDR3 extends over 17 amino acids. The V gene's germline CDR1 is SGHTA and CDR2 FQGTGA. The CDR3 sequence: CASSHTVDRGNNYGYTF. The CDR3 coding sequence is TGTGCCAGCAGCCATACGGTCGACAGGGGAAATAACTATGGCTACACCTTC.

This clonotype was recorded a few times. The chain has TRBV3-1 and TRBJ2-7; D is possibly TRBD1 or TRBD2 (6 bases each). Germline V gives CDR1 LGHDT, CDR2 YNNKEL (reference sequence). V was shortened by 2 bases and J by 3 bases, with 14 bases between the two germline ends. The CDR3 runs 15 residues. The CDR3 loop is CASSQPRGTFYEQYF. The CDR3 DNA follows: TGTGCCAGCAGCCAACCGAGGGGGACTTTCTACGAGCAGTACTTC.

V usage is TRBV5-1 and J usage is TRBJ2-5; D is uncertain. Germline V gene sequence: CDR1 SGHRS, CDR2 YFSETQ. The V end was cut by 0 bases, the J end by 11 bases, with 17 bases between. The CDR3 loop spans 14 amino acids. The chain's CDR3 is CASSLGIRADEQYF. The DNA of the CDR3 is TGCGCCAGCAGCTTGGGGATAAGGGCGGATGAGCAGTACTTC.

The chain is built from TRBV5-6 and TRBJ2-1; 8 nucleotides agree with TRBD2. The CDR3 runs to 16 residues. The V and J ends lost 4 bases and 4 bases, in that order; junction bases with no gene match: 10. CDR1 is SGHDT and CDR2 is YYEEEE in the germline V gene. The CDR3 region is CASSPASSGIYNEQFF. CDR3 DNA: TGTGCCAGCAGCCCCGCTAGTAGCGGGATTTACAATGAGCAGTTCTTC. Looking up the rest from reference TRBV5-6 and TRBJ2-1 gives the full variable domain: DAGVTQSPTHLIKTRGQQVTLRCSPKSGHDTVSWYQQALGQGPQFIFQYYEEEERQRGNFPDRFSGHQFPNYSSELNVNALLLGDSALYLCASSPASSGIYNEQFFGPGTRLTVL.

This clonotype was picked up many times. The CDR3 DNA is TGCAGTGCTAGAGGGGGGGCAGATAATTCACCCCTCCACTTT. This translates into CSARGGADNSPLHF. The gene calls are TRBV20-1 and TRBJ1-6; D perhaps matches TRBD1 (6 bases). Germline V lookup: CDR1 DFQATT, CDR2 SNEGSKA (reference sequence). The CDR3 is 14 amino acids. V lost 1 base to trimming and J lost 5 bases, with 9 bases between them.

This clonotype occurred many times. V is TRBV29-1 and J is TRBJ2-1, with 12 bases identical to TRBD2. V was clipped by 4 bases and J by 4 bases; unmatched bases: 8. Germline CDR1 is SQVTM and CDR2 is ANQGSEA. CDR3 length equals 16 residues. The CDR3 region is CSVGFGLAGSYNEQFF. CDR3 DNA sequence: TGCAGCGTTGGTTTCGGACTAGCGGGATCATACAATGAGCAGTTCTTC.

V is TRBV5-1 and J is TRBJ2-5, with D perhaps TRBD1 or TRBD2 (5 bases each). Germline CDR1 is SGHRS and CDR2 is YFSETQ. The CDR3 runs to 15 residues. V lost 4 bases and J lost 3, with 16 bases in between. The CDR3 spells CASSPPGLGEETQYF. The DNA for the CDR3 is TGCGCCAGCAGCCCCCCGGGGCTAGGGGAAGAGACCCAGTACTTC. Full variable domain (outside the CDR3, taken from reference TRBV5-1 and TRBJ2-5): KAGVTQTPRYLIKTRGQQVTLSCSPISGHRSVSWYQQTPGQGLQFLFEYFSETQRNKGNFPGRFSGRQFSNSRSEMNVSTLELGDSALYLCASSPPGLGEETQYFGPGTRLLVL.

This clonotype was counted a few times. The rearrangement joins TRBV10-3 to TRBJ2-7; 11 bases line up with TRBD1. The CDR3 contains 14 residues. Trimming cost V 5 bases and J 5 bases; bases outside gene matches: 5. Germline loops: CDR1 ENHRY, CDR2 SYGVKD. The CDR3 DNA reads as TGTGCCATCAGTCGGGACAGGGGGGTCGACGAGCAGTACTTC. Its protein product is CAISRDRGVDEQYF.

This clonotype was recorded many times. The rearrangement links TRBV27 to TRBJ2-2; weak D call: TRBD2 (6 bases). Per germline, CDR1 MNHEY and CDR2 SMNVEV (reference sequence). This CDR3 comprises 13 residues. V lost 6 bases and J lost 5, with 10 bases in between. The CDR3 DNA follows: TGTGCCAGCAGCTTGGGGGGAACCGGGGAGCTGTTTTTT. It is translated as CASSLGGTGELFF.

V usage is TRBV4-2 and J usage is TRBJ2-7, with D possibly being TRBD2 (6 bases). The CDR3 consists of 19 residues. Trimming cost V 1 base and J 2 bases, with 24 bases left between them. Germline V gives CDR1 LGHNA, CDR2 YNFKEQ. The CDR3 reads CASSQAPGVASANTYEQYF. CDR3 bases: TGTGCCAGCAGCCAAGCTCCTGGAGTGGCTAGCGCCAACACCTACGAGCAGTACTTC.

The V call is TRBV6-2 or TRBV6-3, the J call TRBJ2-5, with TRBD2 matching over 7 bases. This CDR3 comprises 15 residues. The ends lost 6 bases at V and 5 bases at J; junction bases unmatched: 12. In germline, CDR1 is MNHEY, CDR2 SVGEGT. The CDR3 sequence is CASSYLAAGEETQYF. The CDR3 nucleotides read TGTGCCAGCAGCTATCTAGCGGCTGGGGAGGAGACCCAGTACTTC.

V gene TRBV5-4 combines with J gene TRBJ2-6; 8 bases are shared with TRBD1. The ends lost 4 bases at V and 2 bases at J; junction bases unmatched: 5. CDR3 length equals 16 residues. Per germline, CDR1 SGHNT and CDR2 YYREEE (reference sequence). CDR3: CASSGEQGAGANVLTF. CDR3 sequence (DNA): TGTGCCAGCAGCGGGGAACAGGGGGCTGGGGCCAACGTCCTGACTTTC.

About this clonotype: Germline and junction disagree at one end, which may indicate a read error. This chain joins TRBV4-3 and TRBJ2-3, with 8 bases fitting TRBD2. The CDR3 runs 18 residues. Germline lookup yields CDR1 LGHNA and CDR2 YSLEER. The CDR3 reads CASSQIWGTKAGADTRYF. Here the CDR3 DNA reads TGCGCCAGCAGCCAAATATGGGGGACCAAAGCGGGAGCAGATACGCGGTATTTT.

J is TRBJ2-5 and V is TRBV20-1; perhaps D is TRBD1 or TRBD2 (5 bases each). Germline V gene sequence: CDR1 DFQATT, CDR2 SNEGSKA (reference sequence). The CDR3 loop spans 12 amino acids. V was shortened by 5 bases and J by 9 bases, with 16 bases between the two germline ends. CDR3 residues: CSAPTPWGSQYF. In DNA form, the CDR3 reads TGCAGTGCTCCAACCCCCTGGGGGTCCCAGTACTTC.

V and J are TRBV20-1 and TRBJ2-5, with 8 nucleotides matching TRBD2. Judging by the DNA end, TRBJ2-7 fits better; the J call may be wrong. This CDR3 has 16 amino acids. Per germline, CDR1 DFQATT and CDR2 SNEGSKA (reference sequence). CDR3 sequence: CSARDAGAGGGHEQYF. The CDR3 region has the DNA TGCAGTGCTAGAGATGCGGGGGCGGGAGGAGGCCACGAGCAGTACTTC.

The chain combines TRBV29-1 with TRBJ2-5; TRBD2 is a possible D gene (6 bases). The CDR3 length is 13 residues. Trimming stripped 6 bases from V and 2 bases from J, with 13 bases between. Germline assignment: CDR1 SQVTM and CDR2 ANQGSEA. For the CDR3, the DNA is TGCAGCGTAGCCGGGACTTTTCAAGAGACCCAGTACTTC. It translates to CSVAGTFQETQYF.

CDR3 DNA sequence: TGTGCCAGCAGTCTCAATACCGGGACAGGGGACTCCTACGAGCAGTACTTC. It translates to CASSLNTGTGDSYEQYF. This chain connects TRBV27 to TRBJ2-7, with 10 bases aligning to TRBD1. This CDR3 has 17 amino acids. Germline CDR1 and CDR2: MNHEY and SMNVEV (reference sequence). V shed 5 bases, J shed 0 bases, and the junction held 10 bases outside the gene matches.

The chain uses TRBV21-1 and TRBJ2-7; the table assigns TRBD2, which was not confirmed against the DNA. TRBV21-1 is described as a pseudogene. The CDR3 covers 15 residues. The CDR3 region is CASSKGTDLTYEQYF. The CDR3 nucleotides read TGTGCCAGCAGCAAAGGTACGGACTTGACCTACGAGCAGTACTTC.

The CDR3, as DNA: TGCAGTGCTAGAGAAGGAGCGGGCGCAATCTCCGGAAACACCATATATTTT. Translation: CSAREGAGAISGNTIYF. This chain links TRBV20-1 with TRBJ1-3; D is undetermined. CDR1 DFQATT and CDR2 SNEGSKA come from the germline V gene (reference sequence). The V end lost 0 bases, the J end lost 4 bases, and 19 bases lay between the germline ends. This CDR3 is 17 amino acids long.

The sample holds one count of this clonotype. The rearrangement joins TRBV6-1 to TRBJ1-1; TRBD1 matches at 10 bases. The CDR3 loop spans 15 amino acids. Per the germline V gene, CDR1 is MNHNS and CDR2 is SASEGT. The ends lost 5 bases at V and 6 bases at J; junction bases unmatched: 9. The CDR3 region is CASSYGQGESSEAFF. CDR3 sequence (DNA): TGTGCCAGCAGTTATGGACAGGGGGAAAGCTCTGAAGCTTTCTTT.

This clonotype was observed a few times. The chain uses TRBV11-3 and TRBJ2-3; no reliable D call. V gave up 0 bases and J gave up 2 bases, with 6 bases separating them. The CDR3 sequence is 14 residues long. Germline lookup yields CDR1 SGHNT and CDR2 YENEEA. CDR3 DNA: TGTGCCAGCAGCTTAGAAGAAGCCACAGATACGCAGTATTTT. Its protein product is CASSLEEATDTQYF.

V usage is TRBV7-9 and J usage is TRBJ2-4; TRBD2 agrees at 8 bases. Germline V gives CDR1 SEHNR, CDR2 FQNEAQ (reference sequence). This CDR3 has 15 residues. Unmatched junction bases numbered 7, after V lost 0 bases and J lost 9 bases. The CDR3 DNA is TGTGCCAGCAGCTTAGCGGGAGCGGGAGTCCGCATTCAGTACTTC. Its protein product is CASSLAGAGVRIQYF.

The CDR3 DNA follows: TGTGCCAGCAGCTTAATGGCAGCGGGCTCTTATAATTCACCCCTCCACTTT. Translation: CASSLMAAGSYNSPLHF. The rearrangement joins TRBV11-2 to TRBJ1-6; D is ambiguous. V was clipped by 2 bases and J by 4 bases, with 15 bases between them. Germline-derived CDR1 and CDR2 are SGHAT and FQNNGV. There are 17 residues in the CDR3.

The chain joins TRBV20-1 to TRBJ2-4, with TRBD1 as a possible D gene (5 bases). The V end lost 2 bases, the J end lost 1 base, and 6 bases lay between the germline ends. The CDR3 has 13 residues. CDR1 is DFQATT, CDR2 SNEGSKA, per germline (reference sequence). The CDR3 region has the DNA TGCAGTGCTAGAAGACAGGCCAAAAACATTCAGTACTTC. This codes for CSARRQAKNIQYF.

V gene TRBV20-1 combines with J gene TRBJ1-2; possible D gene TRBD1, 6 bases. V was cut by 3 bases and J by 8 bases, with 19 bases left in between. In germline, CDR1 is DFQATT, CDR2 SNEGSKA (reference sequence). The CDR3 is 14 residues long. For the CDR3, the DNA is TGCAGTGCTAGCTTGTCGGAGGGGGGCCGAGGCTACACCTTC. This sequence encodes CSASLSEGGRGYTF.